Listed here are 32 T cell receptor beta chains from one sample, sequenced in a study of T cell responses to AZD1222 COVID-19 vaccine. The data were produced by immunoSEQ multiplex PCR, yet TCRdb's version contains in-frame clones alone and is incomplete. The table has 55,000 to 80,000 clones, nearly 90% seen once. The sample was peripheral blood, taken 28 days after the second AZD1222 dose. The receptors were gathered from an adult who received the AZD1222 COVID-19 vaccine.

The chain combines TRBV7-2 with TRBJ2-7, with a possible D match to TRBD2 (7 bases). This CDR3 has 13 residues. The germline V gene encodes CDR1 SGHTA and CDR2 FQGNSA. V shed 4 bases and J shed 7 bases, with 14 bases lying between them. The CDR3 DNA reads TGTGCCAGCAGCTCCCGGACAGCGGGAGAGCAGTACTTC. Translating gives CASSSRTAGEQYF.

The V call is TRBV14, the J call TRBJ2-7, with D perhaps given as TRBD1 or TRBD2 (6 bases each). Trimming shortened V by 4 bases and J by 3 bases, and 28 bases separated the two germline ends. The germline CDR1 and CDR2 sequences are SGHDN and FVKESK. The CDR3 is made up of 19 amino acids. The CDR3: CASSPPDRSAGSGNYEQYF. In nucleotides, the CDR3 is TGTGCCAGCAGCCCTCCAGACAGGTCCGCGGGTAGCGGCAACTACGAGCAGTACTTC. Based on the CDR3 plus reference TRBV14 and TRBJ2-7, the full variable domain is EAGVTQFPSHSVIEKGQTVTLRCDPISGHDNLYWYRRVMGKEIKFLLHFVKESKQDESGMPNNRFLAERTGGTYSTLKVQPAELEDSGVYFCASSPPDRSAGSGNYEQYFGPGTRLTVT.

The chain couples TRBV7-9 to TRBJ2-7; 8 bases map to TRBD2. Germline loops: CDR1 SEHNR, CDR2 FQNEAQ (reference sequence). The CDR3 runs to 14 residues. The V and J ends lost 4 bases and 6 bases, in that order; junction bases with no gene match: 8. DNA of the CDR3: TGTGCCAGCAGCTCCAGCGGGAGTCGGGGCGAGCAGTACTTC. This sequence encodes CASSSSGSRGEQYF.

The CDR3 is CASSFEDTNTEAFF. The CDR3 nucleotides are TGTGCCAGCAGCTTCGAGGACACGAACACTGAAGCTTTCTTT. V is TRBV11-2 and J is TRBJ1-1; perhaps TRBD1 as D (5 bases). V lost 3 bases and J 1 base, leaving 9 bases between the germline ends. The CDR3 consists of 14 residues. Germline CDR1 and CDR2: SGHAT and FQNNGV.

V gene TRBV4-1 combines with J gene TRBJ1-5, with D unresolved. This CDR3 is built from 17 residues. Looked up from germline, CDR1 is MGHRA and CDR2 is YSYEKL. V shed 2 bases and J shed 2 bases, with 16 bases lying between them. The CDR3 is CASSQLNLGLGNQPQHF. The DNA of the CDR3 is TGCGCCAGCAGCCAATTGAATCTAGGTCTAGGCAATCAGCCCCAGCATTTT.

The chain recombines TRBV3-1 (or the pseudogene TRBV3-2) with TRBJ2-7; D uncertain. This CDR3 is 14 amino acids long. The V end lost 1 base, the J end lost 2 bases, and 9 bases lay between the germline ends. CDR1 is LGHDT and CDR2 is YNNKEL in the germline V gene (reference sequence). CDR3 DNA sequence: TGTGCCAGCAGCCAAGTGCCTGAGACCTACGAGCAGTACTTC. Residues: CASSQVPETYEQYF.

The chain couples TRBV7-6 to TRBJ2-7; possible D gene TRBD2, 5 bases. Germline V gene data show CDR1 as SGHVS and CDR2 as FNYEAQ. Trimming removed 5 bases at V and 6 bases at J, with 17 bases between. CDR3 size: 14 residues. The CDR3 is CASSPGMGKGEQYF. CDR3 DNA: TGTGCCAGCAGCCCCGGGATGGGGAAAGGCGAGCAGTACTTC.

The genes are TRBV5-4 and TRBJ2-7; 10 bases are a match to TRBD2. The CDR3 is 13 residues long. The junction had 4 bases not matched to a gene; V was cut back by 5 bases and J by 5 bases. Germline-derived CDR1 and CDR2 are SGHNT and YYREEE (reference sequence). CDR3 in DNA: TGTGCCAGCAGTCCTAGCGGGAGACACGAGCAGTACTTC. Its translation: CASSPSGRHEQYF.

The chain links TRBV12-5 to TRBJ1-1; weak D call: TRBD1 (5 bases). The CDR3 loop spans 12 amino acids. Per the germline V gene, CDR1 is LGHNT and CDR2 is FRNRAP. V shed 5 bases and J shed 11 bases, with 15 bases lying between them. The chain's CDR3 is CASGLTPRDAFF. In DNA, the CDR3 is TGTGCTAGTGGTCTCACCCCCAGGGATGCTTTCTTT.

V gene TRBV11-3 combines with J gene TRBJ2-7; TRBD2 aligns across 8 bases. CDR3 size: 15 residues. The trim removed 5 bases at V and 6 bases at J, leaving 12 bases unmatched. CDR1 and CDR2 from the germline V gene are SGHNT and YENEEA. In nucleotides, the CDR3 is TGTGCCAGCAGCCCCTCCCCGGGACTAGTATCCGAGCAGTACTTC. Amino acid sequence: CASSPSPGLVSEQYF.

The chain carries TRBV29-1 and TRBJ1-1; unclear D gene. V lost 3 bases and J 1 base, leaving 9 bases between the germline ends. The CDR3 has 13 residues. CDR1 is SQVTM and CDR2 is ANQGSEA in the germline V gene. CDR3 DNA: TGCAGCGTTGAGGTGAGCACGAACACTGAAGCTTTCTTT. Amino acids: CSVEVSTNTEAFF. Full variable domain (rest looked up from reference TRBV29-1 and TRBJ1-1): SAVISQKPSRDICQRGTSLTIQCQVDSQVTMMFWYRQQPGQSLTLIATANQGSEATYESGFVIDKFPISRPNLTFSTLTVSNMSPEDSSIYLCSVEVSTNTEAFFGQGTRLTVV.

This rearrangement joins TRBV15 to TRBJ2-7, with 8 bases that match TRBD1. This CDR3 spans 13 amino acids. The V segment lost 5 bases and the J segment 4 bases; nucleotides outside the gene matches: 4. Germline V CDR1 and CDR2: LNHNV, YYDKDF (reference sequence). This chain's CDR3 is CATSQDRVYEQYF. CDR3 in DNA: TGTGCCACCAGCCAGGACAGGGTTTACGAGCAGTACTTC.

This sequence joins TRBV11-3 and TRBJ1-1; D is unresolved. This CDR3 region has 14 residues. With 7 bases removed from V and 7 bases from J, the gap between germline ends came to 19 bases. Germline CDR1 is SGHNT and CDR2 is YENEEA. CDR3 sequence reads: CASTPFLAAGEAFF. As DNA, the CDR3 is TGTGCCAGCACCCCCTTTTTGGCAGCCGGTGAAGCTTTCTTT.

The V and J genes are TRBV6-5 and TRBJ1-5; D ambiguous. CDR1 and CDR2 (germline): MNHEY, SVGAGI. The ends were cut back, 7 bases at V and 1 base at J, with 14 bases in the middle. The CDR3 sequence is 15 residues long. The CDR3 region is CASNSQPLSNQPQHF. The CDR3 coding sequence is TGTGCCAGCAATAGCCAGCCTCTCAGCAATCAGCCCCAGCATTTT.

J is TRBJ2-2 and V is TRBV9; TRBD1 agrees at 7 bases. V lost 0 bases to trimming and J lost 5 bases; unmatched junction nucleotides: 4. In germline, CDR1 is SGDLS, CDR2 YYNGEE. The length of the CDR3 is 15 residues. Written as DNA, the CDR3 is TGTGCCAGCAGCGTAGCTGGACAGGAAACCGGGGAGCTGTTTTTT. This sequence encodes CASSVAGQETGELFF.

This chain connects TRBV20-1 to TRBJ2-7; D unclear. The CDR3 extends over 11 amino acids. The germline V and J ends were trimmed by 0 bases and 4 bases, with 4 bases remaining between them. Germline values: CDR1 DFQATT, CDR2 SNEGSKA (reference sequence). The CDR3, as DNA: TGCAGTGCTAGAGAACGGTACGAGCAGTACTTC. It translates to CSARERYEQYF.

V usage is TRBV5-4 and J usage is TRBJ2-2; tentative D call: TRBD1 (6 bases). In germline, CDR1 is SGHNT, CDR2 YYREEE (reference sequence). The CDR3 length is 16 residues. The V gene lost 0 bases and the J gene lost 6 bases, with 15 bases spanning the gap. The CDR3 spells CASSLGQDLKAGELFF. CDR3 DNA: TGTGCCAGCAGCTTGGGACAGGACCTGAAGGCCGGGGAGCTGTTTTTT.

V gene TRBV4-1 combines with J gene TRBJ2-7; TRBD2 is a possible D gene (5 bases). Trimming cost V 5 bases and J 1 base, with 15 bases left between them. Germline V gene lookup returns CDR1 MGHRA and CDR2 YSYEKL. The CDR3 runs to 15 residues. The CDR3 is CASSGSRGNSYEQYF. In DNA form, the CDR3 reads TGCGCCAGCAGCGGGTCTAGAGGGAATTCCTACGAGCAGTACTTC.

The J gene is TRBJ2-7, the V gene TRBV27; 8 bases line up with TRBD1. From germline, CDR1 is MNHEY and CDR2 SMNVEV (reference sequence). The CDR3 is 15 amino acids. Losses at the gene ends were 5 bases for V and 3 bases for J; bases not matched to a gene: 9. The CDR3 nucleotides are TGTGCCAGCAGTCCTTTAGGGACAGGAGTCTACGAGCAGTACTTC. Its protein product is CASSPLGTGVYEQYF.

The chain couples TRBV29-1 to TRBJ2-1; no clear D. CDR1 is SQVTM and CDR2 is ANQGSEA in the germline V gene. Trimming removed 7 bases from V and 9 bases from J, with 13 bases in between. The CDR3 is 11 residues long. CDR3 coding DNA: TGCAGCGGAGGACCGCGCGGTGAGCAGTTCTTC. Translated: CSGGPRGEQFF.

This sequence joins TRBV5-1 and TRBJ2-4; D uncertain. Germline CDR1 reads SGHRS; CDR2 reads YFSETQ. V lost 4 bases and J 7 bases, leaving 12 bases between the germline ends. This CDR3 has 13 residues. CDR3 in amino acids: CASSREILNIQYF. The CDR3 coding sequence is TGCGCCAGCAGCAGAGAGATTTTGAACATTCAGTACTTC.

The chain employs TRBV14 and TRBJ2-1; 7 positions agree with TRBD2. J lost 3 bases, V lost 1 base, and 9 bases had no gene match. The CDR3 spans 17 residues. In germline, CDR1 is SGHDN, CDR2 FVKESK. CDR3 region: CASSQVGRQLDYNEQFF. The CDR3 coding sequence is TGTGCCAGCAGCCAAGTCGGGAGGCAGCTCGACTACAATGAGCAGTTCTTC.

The chain joins TRBV6-1 to TRBJ2-7, with 15 bases that match TRBD2. From germline, CDR1 is MNHNS and CDR2 SASEGT. J gave up 3 bases and V 3 bases, and 3 bases lay outside the gene matches. CDR3 length equals 16 residues. Here the CDR3 DNA reads TGTGCCAGCAGTGAGGGACTAGCGGGAGGTCTCTACGAGCAGTACTTC. Amino acid sequence: CASSEGLAGGLYEQYF.

The V call is TRBV5-8, the J call TRBJ1-2, with D possibly TRBD1 on 5 matching bases. The CDR3 length is 14 residues. The germline V gene has CDR1 SGHTS and CDR2 YDEGEE. Trimming stripped 4 bases from V and 4 bases from J, with 14 bases between. The CDR3 DNA reads TGTGCCAGCAGCGACCGGGACCCCCGCTATGGCTACACCTTC. Translating it yields CASSDRDPRYGYTF. The entire variable domain, with the rest obtained from reference TRBV5-8 and TRBJ1-2, is as follows: EAGVTQSPTHLIKTRGQQATLRCSPISGHTSVYWYQQALGLGLQFLLWYDEGEERNRGNFPPRFSGRQFPNYSSELNVNALELEDSALYLCASSDRDPRYGYTFGSGTRLTVV.

The chain employs TRBV11-2 and TRBJ2-1, with no clear D. In germline, CDR1 is SGHAT, CDR2 FQNNGV. Deletions cut 1 base from V and 9 bases from J, with 7 bases between. This CDR3 spans 12 amino acids. The CDR3 bases are TGTGCCAGCAGCTTAGTTAGGGTTGAGCAGTTCTTC. Translated: CASSLVRVEQFF. The whole variable domain, filled in from reference TRBV11-2 and TRBJ2-1, reads EAGVAQSPRYKIIEKRQSVAFWCNPISGHATLYWYQQILGQGPKLLIQFQNNGVVDDSQLPKDRFSAERLKGVDSTLKIQPAKLEDSAVYLCASSLVRVEQFFGPGTRLTVL.

The gene calls are TRBV6-5 and TRBJ2-7; D unresolved. Germline CDR1 is MNHEY and CDR2 is SVGAGI. The CDR3 consists of 11 residues. Trimming shortened V by 11 bases and J by 4 bases, and 12 bases separated the two germline ends. As DNA, the CDR3 is TGTGCCTCCAACGGCGCTTACGAGCAGTACTTC. Translation gives CASNGAYEQYF.

The chain links TRBV18 to TRBJ2-4; D is possibly TRBD1 (6 bases). The germline V gene encodes CDR1 KGHSH and CDR2 LQKENI. The CDR3 is 14 amino acids. V was clipped by 3 bases and J by 7 bases, with 13 bases between them. The CDR3 loop is CASSPDRLGNIQYF. The CDR3 DNA reads as TGTGCCAGCTCACCCGACAGGCTGGGGAACATTCAGTACTTC.

The chain has TRBV7-2 and TRBJ1-1; no clear D gene. The V end was cut by 1 base, the J end by 0 bases, with 6 bases between. This CDR3 spans 14 amino acids. Germline V gene lookup returns CDR1 SGHTA and CDR2 FQGNSA. CDR3 sequence (DNA): TGTGCCAGCAGCTTAGGAGAGGTGAACACTGAAGCTTTCTTT. This translates into CASSLGEVNTEAFF.

This sequence joins TRBV6-2 or TRBV6-3 and TRBJ1-3, with a possible D match to TRBD1 (5 bases). CDR3 size: 15 residues. The V and J ends lost 6 bases and 0 bases respectively, with 12 bases between them. Germline CDR1 is MNHEY and CDR2 is SVGEGT. The CDR3 loop reads CASSLDNRSGNTIYF. CDR3 DNA: TGTGCCAGCAGCCTGGACAATCGCTCTGGAAACACCATATATTTT.

The chain couples TRBV7-9 to TRBJ2-7; perhaps TRBD2 as D (5 bases). V was trimmed by 5 bases and J by 2 bases, leaving 10 bases between them. The germline CDR1 and CDR2 sequences are SEHNR and FQNEAQ (reference sequence). CDR3 size: 13 residues. CDR3 sequence reads: CASSPPGAYEQYF. The CDR3 DNA sequence: TGTGCCAGCAGCCCTCCCGGGGCCTACGAGCAGTACTTC.

This chain uses TRBV18 with TRBJ2-5; unclear D gene. CDR3 length equals 12 residues. Deletions cut 0 bases from V and 5 bases from J, with 4 bases between. Germline-derived CDR1 and CDR2 are KGHSH and LQKENI. The CDR3 nucleotides are TGTGCCAGCTCACCACCAGCGGAGACCCAGTACTTC. Protein sequence: CASSPPAETQYF.

The chain employs TRBV7-2 and TRBJ2-2, with TRBD2 identical over 12 bases. From germline, CDR1 is SGHTA and CDR2 FQGNSA. The CDR3 runs to 16 residues. The V segment lost 6 bases and the J segment 0 bases; nucleotides outside the gene matches: 2. The CDR3 region is CASSLAGGANTGELFF. In DNA form, the CDR3 reads TGTGCCAGCAGTCTAGCGGGAGGGGCGAACACCGGGGAGCTGTTTTTT.